This TCR beta chain was obtained from a study of T-cell memory formation after mild COVID-19. Overall study findings and caveats: The second-wave clones peaking on day 37 were not confirmed as SARS-CoV-2-specific. Shrinking CD4+ clones were chiefly CM and EM; CD8+ ones were chiefly EMRA.

The CDR3 loop spans 13 amino acids. The germline V and J ends were trimmed by 0 bases and 5 bases, with 7 bases remaining between them. Germline V gene data show CDR1 as SGHTA and CDR2 as FQGNSA. It was 5'RACE with constant-segment primers that produced the TCR alpha and TCR beta cDNA libraries, which carried sample barcodes and UMIs. Using its own MiXCR run on the 5' RACE reads, TCRdb lists one record per CDR3 protein. The sample lists hundreds of thousands of distinct CDR3 sequences, less than 25% occurring once. This clonotype was counted a few times. Its cognate antigen is unknown. The chain has TRBV7-2 and TRBJ1-1; D is undetermined. The sequencing sample was made of PBMCs or a T cell subset sorted from them (not recorded which). This clonotype was sampled from an adult woman who had mild COVID-19 (a few samples of this study predate the infection). Cell type and time point are not known. The CDR3 bases are TGTGCCAGCAGCTTAGCGTCCCAGACTGAAGCTTTCTTT. Amino acid sequence: CASSLASQTEAFF.